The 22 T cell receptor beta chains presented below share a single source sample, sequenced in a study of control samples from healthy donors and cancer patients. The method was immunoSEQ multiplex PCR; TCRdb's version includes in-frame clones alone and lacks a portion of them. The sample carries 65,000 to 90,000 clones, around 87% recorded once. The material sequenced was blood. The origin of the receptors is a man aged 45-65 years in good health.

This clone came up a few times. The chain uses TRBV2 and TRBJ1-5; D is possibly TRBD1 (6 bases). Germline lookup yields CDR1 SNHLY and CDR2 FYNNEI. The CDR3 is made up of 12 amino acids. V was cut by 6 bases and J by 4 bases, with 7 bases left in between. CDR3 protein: CASRGANQPQHF. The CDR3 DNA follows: TGTGCCAGCAGGGGGGCAAATCAGCCCCAGCATTTT.

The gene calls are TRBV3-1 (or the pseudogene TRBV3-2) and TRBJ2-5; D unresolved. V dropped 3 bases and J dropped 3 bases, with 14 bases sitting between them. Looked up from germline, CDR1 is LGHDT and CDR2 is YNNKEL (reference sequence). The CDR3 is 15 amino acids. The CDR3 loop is CASSHWSEGEETQYF. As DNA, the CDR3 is TGTGCCAGCAGCCACTGGTCGGAAGGCGAAGAGACCCAGTACTTC.

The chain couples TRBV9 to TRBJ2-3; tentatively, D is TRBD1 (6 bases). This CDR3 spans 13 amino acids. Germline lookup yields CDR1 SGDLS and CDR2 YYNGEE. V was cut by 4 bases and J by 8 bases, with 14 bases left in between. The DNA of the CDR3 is TGTGCCAGCAGCTCGGACAGCCGGGCTACGCAGTATTTT. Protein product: CASSSDSRATQYF.

DNA for the CDR3: TGCGCCAGCAGCCCACAGGGGGCCGGTGGAAACACCATATATTTT. Its protein product is CASSPQGAGGNTIYF. The chain links TRBV5-1 to TRBJ1-3; 9 nucleotides align to TRBD1. This CDR3 is built from 15 residues. Germline CDR1 is SGHRS and CDR2 is YFSETQ. V lost 4 bases to trimming and J lost 3 bases; unmatched junction nucleotides: 5.

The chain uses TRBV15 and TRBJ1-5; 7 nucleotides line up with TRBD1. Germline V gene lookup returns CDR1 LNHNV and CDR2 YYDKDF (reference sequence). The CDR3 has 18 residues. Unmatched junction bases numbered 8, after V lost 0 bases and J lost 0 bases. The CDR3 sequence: CATSRDHGQGVSNQPQHF. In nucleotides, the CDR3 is TGTGCCACCAGCAGAGATCACGGGCAGGGGGTTAGCAATCAGCCCCAGCATTTT. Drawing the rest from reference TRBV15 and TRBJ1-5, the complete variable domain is DAMVIQNPRYQVTQFGKPVTLSCSQTLNHNVMYWYQQKSSQAPKLLFHYYDKDFNNEADTPDNFQSRRPNTSFCFLDIRSPGLGDTAMYLCATSRDHGQGVSNQPQHFGDGTRLSIL.

The CDR3 sequence: CASSEGLAYNEQFF. The CDR3 bases are TGTGCCAGCAGTGAAGGGCTGGCCTACAATGAGCAGTTCTTC. V is TRBV6-1 and J is TRBJ2-1; D ambiguous. Germline CDR1 MNHNS, CDR2 SASEGT. This CDR3 has 14 residues. V was clipped by 1 base and J by 2 bases, with 6 bases between them.

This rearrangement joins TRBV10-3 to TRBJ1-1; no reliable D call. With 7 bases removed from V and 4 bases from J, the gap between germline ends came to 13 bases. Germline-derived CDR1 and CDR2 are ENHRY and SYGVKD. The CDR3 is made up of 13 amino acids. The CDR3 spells CAITSVVGTEAFF. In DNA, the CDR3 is TGTGCCATCACTTCTGTTGTGGGCACTGAAGCTTTCTTT.

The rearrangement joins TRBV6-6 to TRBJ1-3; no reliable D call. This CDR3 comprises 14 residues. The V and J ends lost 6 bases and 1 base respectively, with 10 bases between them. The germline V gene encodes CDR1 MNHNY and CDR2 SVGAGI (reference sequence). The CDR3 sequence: CASSPIDSGNTIYF. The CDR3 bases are TGTGCCAGCAGCCCAATAGATTCTGGAAACACCATATATTTT.

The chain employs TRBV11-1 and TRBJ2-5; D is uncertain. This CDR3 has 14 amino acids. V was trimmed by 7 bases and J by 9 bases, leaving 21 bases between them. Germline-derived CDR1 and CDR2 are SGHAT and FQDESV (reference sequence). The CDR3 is CASTLRRGDTAQYF. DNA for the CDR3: TGTGCCAGCACCCTCCGGCGAGGAGACACGGCCCAGTACTTC. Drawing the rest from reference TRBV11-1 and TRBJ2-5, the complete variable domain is EAEVAQSPRYKITEKSQAVAFWCDPISGHATLYWYRQILGQGPELLVQFQDESVVDDSQLPKDRFSAERLKGVDSTLKIQPAELGDSAMYLCASTLRRGDTAQYFGPGTRLLVL.

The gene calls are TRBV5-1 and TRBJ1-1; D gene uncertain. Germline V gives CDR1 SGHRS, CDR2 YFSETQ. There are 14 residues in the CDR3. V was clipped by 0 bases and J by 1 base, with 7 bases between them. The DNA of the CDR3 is TGCGCCAGCAGCTTGGACTTCGGGAACACTGAAGCTTTCTTT. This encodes CASSLDFGNTEAFF.

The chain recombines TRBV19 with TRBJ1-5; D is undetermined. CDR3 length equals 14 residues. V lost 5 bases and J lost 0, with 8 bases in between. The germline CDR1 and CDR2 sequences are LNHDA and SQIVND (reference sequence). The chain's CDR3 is CASSPGFSNQPQHF. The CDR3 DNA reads TGTGCCAGTAGTCCGGGCTTTAGCAATCAGCCCCAGCATTTT.

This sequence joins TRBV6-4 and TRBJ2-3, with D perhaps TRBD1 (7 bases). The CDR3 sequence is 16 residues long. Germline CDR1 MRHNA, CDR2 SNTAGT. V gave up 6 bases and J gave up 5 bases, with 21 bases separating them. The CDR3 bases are TGTGCCAGCAGCCGGTCCGGGCGGGACAGACGAGATACGCAGTATTTT. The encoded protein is CASSRSGRDRRDTQYF.

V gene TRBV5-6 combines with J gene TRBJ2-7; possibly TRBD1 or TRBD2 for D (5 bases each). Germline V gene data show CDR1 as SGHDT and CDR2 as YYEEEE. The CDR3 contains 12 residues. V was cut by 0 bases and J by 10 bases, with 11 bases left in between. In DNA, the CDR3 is TGTGCCAGCAGCTTGGGGGGGTCCGGACAGTACTTC. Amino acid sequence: CASSLGGSGQYF.

CDR3 loop: CASSGATNYGYTF. The DNA of the CDR3 is TGTGCCAGCAGCGGGGCAACTAACTATGGCTACACCTTC. The J gene is TRBJ1-2, the V gene TRBV9; no clear D. V was pared by 3 bases and J by 0 bases, with 6 bases between. CDR1 SGDLS and CDR2 YYNGEE come from the germline V gene. The CDR3 is 13 amino acids.

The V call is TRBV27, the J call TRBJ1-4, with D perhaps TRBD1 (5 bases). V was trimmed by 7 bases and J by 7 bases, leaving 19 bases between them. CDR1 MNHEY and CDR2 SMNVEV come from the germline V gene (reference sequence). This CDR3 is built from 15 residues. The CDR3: CASKGSRDGGEKLFF. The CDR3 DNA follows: TGTGCCAGCAAAGGGTCGAGGGACGGGGGTGAAAAACTGTTTTTT. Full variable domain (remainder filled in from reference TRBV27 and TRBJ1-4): EAQVTQNPRYLITVTGKKLTVTCSQNMNHEYMSWYRQDPGLGLRQIYYSMNVEVTDKGDVPEGYKVSRKEKRNFPLILESPSPNQTSLYFCASKGSRDGGEKLFFGSGTQLSVL.

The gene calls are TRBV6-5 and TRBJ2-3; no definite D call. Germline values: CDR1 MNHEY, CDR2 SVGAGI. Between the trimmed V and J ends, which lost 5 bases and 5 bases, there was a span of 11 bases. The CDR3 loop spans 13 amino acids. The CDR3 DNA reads TGTGCCAGCAGTCGGGCTCGCCTAGATACGCAGTATTTT. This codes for CASSRARLDTQYF.

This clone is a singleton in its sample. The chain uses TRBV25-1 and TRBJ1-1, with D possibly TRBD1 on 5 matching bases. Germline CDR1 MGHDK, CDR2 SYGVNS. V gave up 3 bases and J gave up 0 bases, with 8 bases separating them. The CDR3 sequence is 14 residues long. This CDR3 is CASSDRVLNTEAFF. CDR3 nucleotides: TGTGCCAGCAGTGACAGGGTCCTGAACACTGAAGCTTTCTTT.

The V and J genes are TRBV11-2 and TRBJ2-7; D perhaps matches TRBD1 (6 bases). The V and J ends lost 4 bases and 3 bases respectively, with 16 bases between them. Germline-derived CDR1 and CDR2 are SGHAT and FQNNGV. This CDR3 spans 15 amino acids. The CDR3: CASSSSGVGYYEQYV. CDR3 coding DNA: TGTGCCAGCAGCTCATCAGGGGTGGGTTACTACGAGCAGTACGTC.

DNA for the CDR3: TGTGCCACCAGTGTAGGGCAGGCAGGGACCGGGGAGCTGTTTTTT. Its translation is CATSVGQAGTGELFF. The rearrangement uses TRBV24-1 and TRBJ2-2, with a possible D match to TRBD1 (5 bases). CDR3 length: 15 residues. The V gene's germline CDR1 is KGHDR and CDR2 SFDVKD. With 5 bases removed from V and 5 bases from J, the gap between germline ends came to 14 bases.

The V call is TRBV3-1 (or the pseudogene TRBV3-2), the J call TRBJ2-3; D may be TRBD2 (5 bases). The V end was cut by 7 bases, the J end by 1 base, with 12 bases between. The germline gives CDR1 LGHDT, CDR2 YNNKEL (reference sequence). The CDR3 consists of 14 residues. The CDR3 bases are TGTGCCAGCATCACCTACGGGGGCACAGATACGCAGTATTTT. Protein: CASITYGGTDTQYF.

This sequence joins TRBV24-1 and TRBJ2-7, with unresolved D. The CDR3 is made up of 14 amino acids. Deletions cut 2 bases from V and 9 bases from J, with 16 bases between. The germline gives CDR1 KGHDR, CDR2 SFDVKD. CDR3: CATSDSRSQKVQYF. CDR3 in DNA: TGTGCCACCAGTGATTCCCGGTCCCAAAAGGTGCAGTACTTC.

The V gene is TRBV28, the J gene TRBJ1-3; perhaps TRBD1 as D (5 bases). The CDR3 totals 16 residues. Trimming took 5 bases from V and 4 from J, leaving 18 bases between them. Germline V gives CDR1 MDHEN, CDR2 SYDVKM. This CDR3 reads CASSLPEGTGGNTIYF. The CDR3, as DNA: TGTGCCAGCAGTCTACCCGAAGGGACGGGGGGAAACACCATATATTTT.